This T cell receptor (beta chain) was retrieved from a study of T-cell reconstitution after alpha-beta-depleted transplantation in children. Study-level findings and limits: About two months after transplant, alpha-beta T cells reportedly came from several hundred expanded graft clones. Among T cells one year after transplant, newly produced cells accounted for most counts and diversity. The high TCRbeta diversity at day 60 in some patients came from surviving recipient T cells and thymic progenitors.

This clonotype was found a few times. Its cognate antigen is unknown. This CDR3 is 15 amino acids long. Trimming took 2 bases from V and 2 from J, leaving 12 bases between them. Germline lookup yields CDR1 MNHNS and CDR2 SASEGT. The library targeted TCRbeta and was prepared with unique molecular identifiers. A single record per CDR3 protein comes from TCRdb applying MiXCR to the PCR reads. There are fewer than 550,000 distinct CDR3 sequences in the sample; more than 9.5% occur only once, and 14% lies in the top ten. The source was PBMCs, mostly from graft donor cells, collected 180 days after TCRalphabeta/CD19-depleted stem cell transplant. The sequence derives from a female patient aged 2 to 10 who had a stem cell transplant for aplastic anemia, so the T cells may come from the graft donor. The chain joins TRBV6-1 to TRBJ1-2, with D perhaps matching TRBD1 (6 bases). The CDR3 here is CASSEYGTTNYGYTF. The CDR3 bases are TGTGCCAGCAGTGAATACGGGACAACCAACTATGGCTACACCTTC.